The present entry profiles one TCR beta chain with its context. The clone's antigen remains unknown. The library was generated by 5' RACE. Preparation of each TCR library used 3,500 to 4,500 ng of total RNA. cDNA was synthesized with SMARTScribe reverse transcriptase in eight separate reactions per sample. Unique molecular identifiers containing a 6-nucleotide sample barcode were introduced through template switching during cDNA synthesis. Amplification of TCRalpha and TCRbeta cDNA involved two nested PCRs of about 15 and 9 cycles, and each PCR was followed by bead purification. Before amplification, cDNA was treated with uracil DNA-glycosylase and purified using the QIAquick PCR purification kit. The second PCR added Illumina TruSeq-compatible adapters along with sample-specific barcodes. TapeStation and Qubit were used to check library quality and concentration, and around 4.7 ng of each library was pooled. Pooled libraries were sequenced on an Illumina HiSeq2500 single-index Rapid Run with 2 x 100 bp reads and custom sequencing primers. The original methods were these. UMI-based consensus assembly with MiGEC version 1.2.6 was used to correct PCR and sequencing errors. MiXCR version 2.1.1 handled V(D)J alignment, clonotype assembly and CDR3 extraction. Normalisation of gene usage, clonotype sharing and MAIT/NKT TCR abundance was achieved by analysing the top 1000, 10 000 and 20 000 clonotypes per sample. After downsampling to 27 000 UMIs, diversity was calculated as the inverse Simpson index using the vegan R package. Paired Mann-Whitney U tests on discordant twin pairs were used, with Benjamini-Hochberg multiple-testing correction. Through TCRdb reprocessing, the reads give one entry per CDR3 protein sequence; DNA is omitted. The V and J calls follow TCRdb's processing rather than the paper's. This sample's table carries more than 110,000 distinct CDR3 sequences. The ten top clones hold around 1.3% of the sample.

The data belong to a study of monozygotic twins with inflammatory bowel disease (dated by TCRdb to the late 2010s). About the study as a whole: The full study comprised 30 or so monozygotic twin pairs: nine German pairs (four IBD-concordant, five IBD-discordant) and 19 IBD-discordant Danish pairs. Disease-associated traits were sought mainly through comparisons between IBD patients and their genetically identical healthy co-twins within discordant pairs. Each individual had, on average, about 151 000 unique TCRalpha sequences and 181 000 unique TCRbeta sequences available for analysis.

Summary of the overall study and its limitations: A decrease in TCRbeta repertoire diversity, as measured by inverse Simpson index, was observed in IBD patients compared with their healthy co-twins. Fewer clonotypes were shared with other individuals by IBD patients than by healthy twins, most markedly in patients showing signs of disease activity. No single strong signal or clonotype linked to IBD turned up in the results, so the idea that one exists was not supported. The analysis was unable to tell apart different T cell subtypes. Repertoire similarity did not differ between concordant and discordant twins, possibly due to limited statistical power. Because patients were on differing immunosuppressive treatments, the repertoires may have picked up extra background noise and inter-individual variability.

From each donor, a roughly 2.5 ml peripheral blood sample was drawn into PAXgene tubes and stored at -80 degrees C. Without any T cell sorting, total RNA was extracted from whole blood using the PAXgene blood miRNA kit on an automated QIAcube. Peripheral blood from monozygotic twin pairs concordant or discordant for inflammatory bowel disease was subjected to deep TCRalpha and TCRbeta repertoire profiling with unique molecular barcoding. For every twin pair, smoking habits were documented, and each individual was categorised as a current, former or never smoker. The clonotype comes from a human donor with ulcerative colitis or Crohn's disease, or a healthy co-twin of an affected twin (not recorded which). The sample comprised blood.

The CDR3 amino acid sequence is: CASSPHGEQGLNEQYF. Recombination connected TRBV28 to TRBJ2-7; the TRBD1 assignment by TCRdb is unverifiable without DNA. CDR1 MDHEN and CDR2 SYDVKM were looked up in the germline V gene. The CDR3 contains 16 residues, cysteine and phenylalanine counted. The entry carries no DNA sequence.